This passage covers 27 T cell receptor beta chains from one sample sequenced in a study of OX40 agonist ivuxolimab in advanced cancers. Clones were sequenced by immunoSEQ multiplex PCR, and TCRdb holds only the in-frame ones, with some missing. The sample carries tens of thousands of clones, more than 80% recorded once. Source: CD4+ or CD8+ T cells sorted from blood, taken in a trial of the OX40 agonist ivuxolimab. Receptor source: an adult with an advanced solid tumor such as melanoma, head and neck, liver or kidney cancer.

The CDR3 region has the DNA TGTGCCAGCAGCCAAAACCCAGGCGGGCGAAATGAAAAACTGTTTTTT. Translation gives CASSQNPGGRNEKLFF. This chain connects TRBV7-9 to TRBJ1-4, with D unclear. Germline CDR1 reads SEHNR; CDR2 reads FQNEAQ (reference sequence). The CDR3 has 16 residues. V was shortened by 5 bases and J by 5 bases, with 18 bases between the two germline ends.

In this sample, this clone turned up once. This rearrangement joins TRBV5-1 to TRBJ1-5; D is possibly TRBD1 (5 bases). The V gene's germline CDR1 is SGHRS and CDR2 YFSETQ. This CDR3 comprises 15 residues. V lost 0 bases to trimming and J lost 3 bases, with 10 bases between them. The CDR3 region is CASSLESGSNQPQHF. The DNA for the CDR3 is TGCGCCAGCAGCTTGGAGTCAGGGTCCAATCAGCCCCAGCATTTT.

A word on this clone: The sample holds other DNA sequences that translate to the same CDR3. The V gene is TRBV28, the J gene TRBJ1-4; perhaps TRBD1 as D (5 bases). The germline CDR1 and CDR2 sequences are MDHEN and SYDVKM. V was shortened by 4 bases and J by 4 bases, with 13 bases between the two germline ends. The CDR3 totals 15 residues. The DNA for the CDR3 is TGTGCCAGCAGTTCCCCAGGGCAGGGTAATGAAAAACTGTTTTTT. Translated, it gives CASSSPGQGNEKLFF.

This clone was counted between two and nine times. J is TRBJ1-4 and V is TRBV6-1; TRBD1 is a possible D gene (5 bases). V was shortened by 1 base and J by 8 bases, with 11 bases between the two germline ends. This CDR3 has 14 amino acids. Germline-derived CDR1 and CDR2 are MNHNS and SASEGT. The CDR3, as DNA: TGTGCCAGCAGTGAAGTTGACAGTCGGGAAAAACTGTTTTTT. It yields the protein CASSEVDSREKLFF.

The chain employs TRBV2 and TRBJ2-7, with 7 bases aligning to TRBD1. V trimming: 10 bases; J trimming: 5 bases; junction bases outside the gene matches: 11. Germline V gives CDR1 SNHLY, CDR2 FYNNEI. The CDR3 has 13 amino acids. CDR3 region: CAIGRQGLDEQYV. CDR3 DNA sequence: TGTGCCATTGGGCGACAGGGTCTAGACGAGCAGTACGTC.

This clone was seen a handful of times. The chain has TRBV11-2 and TRBJ2-5; D remains unclear. The CDR3 totals 15 residues. Per the germline V gene, CDR1 is SGHAT and CDR2 is FQNNGV. Trimming pared 1 base from V and 1 base from J, leaving 10 bases between. CDR3 bases: TGTGCCAGCAGCTTAGTTGACGCAAGCCAAGAGACCCAGTACTTC. This gives the protein CASSLVDASQETQYF.

This rearrangement joins TRBV28 to TRBJ2-5, with a weak D call TRBD1 (5 bases). Trimming shortened V by 5 bases and J by 3 bases, and 16 bases separated the two germline ends. This CDR3 has 15 amino acids. Germline V lookup: CDR1 MDHEN, CDR2 SYDVKM. CDR3: CASSTQGTVEETQYF. CDR3 nucleotides: TGTGCCAGCAGTACCCAGGGTACGGTCGAAGAGACCCAGTACTTC.

This clone is a singleton in its sample. The chain recombines TRBV28 with TRBJ2-1, with D tentatively TRBD1 (6 bases). This CDR3 contains 13 residues. Deletions cut 9 bases from V and 7 bases from J, with 16 bases between. CDR1 is MDHEN and CDR2 is SYDVKM in the germline V gene. CDR3 sequence reads: CASLQGPRNEQFF. The CDR3 nucleotides are TGTGCCAGTTTACAGGGTCCGCGGAATGAGCAGTTCTTC.

This clone was seen just once. The chain carries TRBV7-2 and TRBJ2-3; TRBD2 matches at 10 bases. The V gene's germline CDR1 is SGHTA and CDR2 FQGNSA. V was clipped by 4 bases and J by 2 bases; unmatched bases: 6. The CDR3 has 16 amino acids. CDR3 bases: TGTGCCAGCAGCTGGAGCGGGGGGGCAAACACAGATACGCAGTATTTT. It yields the protein CASSWSGGANTDTQYF.

The sample holds a few counts of this clone. The genes are TRBV5-1 and TRBJ1-1, with D perhaps matching TRBD1 (5 bases). Trimming cost V 4 bases and J 4 bases, with 17 bases left between them. This CDR3 is 15 amino acids long. Germline V gives CDR1 SGHRS, CDR2 YFSETQ. The CDR3 DNA reads TGCGCCAGCAGCCCCCTGAGGGGACTTCCCACTGAAGCTTTCTTT. As protein: CASSPLRGLPTEAFF. The entire variable domain, with the rest obtained from reference TRBV5-1 and TRBJ1-1, is as follows: KAGVTQTPRYLIKTRGQQVTLSCSPISGHRSVSWYQQTPGQGLQFLFEYFSETQRNKGNFPGRFSGRQFSNSRSEMNVSTLELGDSALYLCASSPLRGLPTEAFFGQGTRLTVV.

This sequence joins TRBV7-9 and TRBJ2-3, with 10 bases fitting TRBD2. Looked up from germline, CDR1 is SEHNR and CDR2 is FQNEAQ (reference sequence). This CDR3 spans 17 amino acids. V gave up 4 bases and J gave up 1 base; unmatched junction bases: 8. CDR3 protein: CASSSLTSGLGTDTQYF. In DNA, the CDR3 is TGTGCCAGCAGCTCCTTGACTAGCGGGTTAGGCACAGATACGCAGTATTTT. The variable domain in full, with the rest retrieved from reference TRBV7-9 and TRBJ2-3, is DTGVSQNPRHKITKRGQNVTFRCDPISEHNRLYWYRQTLGQGPEFLTYFQNEAQLEKSRLLSDRFSAERPKGSFSTLEIQRTEQGDSAMYLCASSSLTSGLGTDTQYFGPGTRLTVL.

The count of this clone is one. The chain carries TRBV6-1 and TRBJ1-4, with D possibly being TRBD1 (5 bases). The CDR3 loop spans 14 amino acids. Trimming stripped 6 bases from V and 4 bases from J, with 12 bases between. Germline-derived CDR1 and CDR2 are MNHNS and SASEGT. As DNA, the CDR3 is TGTGCCAGCAGGCCTGACAGCCATAATGAAAAACTGTTTTTT. It translates to CASRPDSHNEKLFF.

The rearrangement links TRBV28 to TRBJ1-4, with a tentative D call TRBD1 (5 bases). The ends were cut back, 7 bases at V and 8 bases at J, with 20 bases in the middle. CDR1 and CDR2 (germline): MDHEN, SYDVKM. The CDR3 length is 15 residues. DNA for the CDR3: TGTGCCAGCACCGAAACGGGGCCGACCCGCGAAAAACTGTTTTTT. As protein: CASTETGPTREKLFF.

The rearrangement uses TRBV4-2 and TRBJ1-2; tentatively, D is TRBD1 (5 bases). The CDR3 is made up of 14 amino acids. The V gene lost 1 base and the J gene lost 9 bases, with 15 bases spanning the gap. CDR1 is LGHNA and CDR2 is YNFKEQ in the germline V gene. CDR3 amino acids: CASSQGKGDLSYTF. The CDR3 bases are TGTGCCAGCAGCCAAGGTAAAGGGGACTTGAGCTACACCTTC.

The chain uses TRBV18 and TRBJ1-5; TRBD1 is a possible D gene (5 bases). The CDR3 contains 15 residues. V lost 0 bases and J lost 4, with 10 bases in between. CDR1 and CDR2 (germline): KGHSH, LQKENI. CDR3 residues: CASSPPRERNQPQHF. The CDR3 region has the DNA TGTGCCAGCTCACCACCCAGGGAGAGAAATCAGCCCCAGCATTTT. The full variable domain, with the rest looked up from reference TRBV18 and TRBJ1-5, is NAGVMQNPRHLVRRRGQEARLRCSPMKGHSHVYWYRQLPEEGLKFMVYLQKENIIDESGMPKERFSAEFPKEGPSILRIQQVVRGDSAAYFCASSPPRERNQPQHFGDGTRLSIL.

The J gene is TRBJ2-7, the V gene TRBV28, with D possibly TRBD1 on 6 matching bases. CDR3 size: 15 residues. Deletions cut 2 bases from V and 3 bases from J, with 14 bases between. CDR1 MDHEN and CDR2 SYDVKM come from the germline V gene. The CDR3 is CASSLGTPGNYEQYV. The CDR3, as DNA: TGTGCCAGCAGTTTAGGGACACCGGGAAACTACGAGCAGTACGTC.

The chain carries TRBV19 and TRBJ2-3; 7 bases match TRBD2. J gave up 4 bases and V 7 bases, and 8 bases lay outside the gene matches. Per germline, CDR1 LNHDA and CDR2 SQIVND (reference sequence). CDR3 length equals 14 residues. CDR3 residues: CASKVGRASDTQYF. As DNA, the CDR3 is TGTGCCAGTAAGGTAGGGAGGGCATCAGATACGCAGTATTTT.

The V call is TRBV6-5, the J call TRBJ2-7; a weak D match, TRBD2 (6 bases). Germline V gives CDR1 MNHEY, CDR2 SVGAGI. Trimming stripped 5 bases from V and 7 bases from J, with 18 bases between. CDR3 length: 14 residues. The CDR3 DNA reads TGTGCCAGCAGTGTCTCCGGGACCCTAGCGGAGCAGTACTTC. Its protein is CASSVSGTLAEQYF.

V gene TRBV28 combines with J gene TRBJ1-6; possibly TRBD1 for D (6 bases). The CDR3 spans 17 residues. Germline CDR1 is MDHEN and CDR2 is SYDVKM. V was trimmed by 6 bases and J by 0 bases, leaving 15 bases between them. As DNA, the CDR3 is TGTGCCAGCAGATCCACCGACAGGAGCTCCTATAATTCACCCCTCCACTTT. Encoded protein: CASRSTDRSSYNSPLHF.

This clone was seen more than once but under ten times. This chain joins TRBV18 and TRBJ2-2; D perhaps matches TRBD1 (6 bases). Germline-derived CDR1 and CDR2 are KGHSH and LQKENI. This CDR3 region has 15 residues. V was shortened by 3 bases and J by 5 bases, with 13 bases between the two germline ends. This CDR3 reads CASSPSGTLTGELFF. The DNA of the CDR3 is TGTGCCAGCTCACCTTCCGGGACACTTACCGGGGAGCTGTTTTTT.

This chain connects TRBV19 to TRBJ1-1; unclear D gene. V lost 3 bases and J lost 0, with 5 bases in between. The CDR3 covers 13 residues. The V gene's germline CDR1 is LNHDA and CDR2 SQIVND (reference sequence). In DNA form, the CDR3 reads TGTGCCAGTAGTATGTATGTGAACACTGAAGCTTTCTTT. It is translated as CASSMYVNTEAFF.

This clone turned up a few times. This chain uses TRBV21-1 with TRBJ1-6; no DNA check was done on the table's D call, TRBD1. TRBV21-1 is described as a pseudogene. The CDR3 runs to 16 residues. CDR3 in amino acids: CASSKETGPHPSPLHF. The CDR3 DNA is TGTGCCAGCAGCAAAGAAACAGGGCCCCATCCTTCACCCCTCCACTTT.

The chain recombines TRBV27 with TRBJ2-7; D unresolved. V was cut by 4 bases and J by 2 bases, with 18 bases left in between. This CDR3 is built from 16 residues. Germline values: CDR1 MNHEY, CDR2 SMNVEV (reference sequence). The CDR3 bases are TGTGCCAGCAGTTACCCCCCGGAGACAATCCCCTACGAGCAGTACTTC. Its translation: CASSYPPETIPYEQYF.

The genes are TRBV5-1 and TRBJ2-5; 11 bases fit TRBD2. The CDR3 is 15 amino acids. With 0 bases clipped from V and 3 bases from J, the junction kept 1 base outside the gene matches. Looked up from germline, CDR1 is SGHRS and CDR2 is YFSETQ. Here the CDR3 reads CASSLGLAGKETQYF. CDR3 nucleotides: TGCGCCAGCAGCTTGGGACTAGCGGGGAAAGAGACCCAGTACTTC.

This chain links TRBV2 with TRBJ2-6; 7 bases fit TRBD1. The V gene end was trimmed by 6 bases and the J gene end by 4 bases; junction bases not matched to a gene: 6. Germline-derived CDR1 and CDR2 are SNHLY and FYNNEI. This CDR3 spans 15 amino acids. CDR3: CASRAQGMGANVLTF. The CDR3 DNA follows: TGTGCCAGCAGGGCACAGGGGATGGGGGCCAACGTCCTGACTTTC.

The V call is TRBV7-3, the J call TRBJ2-3; 8 bases are shared with TRBD2. The V and J ends lost 2 bases and 2 bases, in that order; junction bases with no gene match: 6. The length of the CDR3 is 16 residues. The germline V gene encodes CDR1 SGHTA and CDR2 FQGTGA. The CDR3 DNA reads as TGTGCCAGCAGCTTAGGGGTAGCGGGGCACACAGATACGCAGTATTTT. Amino acid sequence: CASSLGVAGHTDTQYF. The full variable domain, in which reference TRBV7-3 and TRBJ2-3 provide the parts outside the CDR3, is GAGVSQTPSNKVTEKGKYVELRCDPISGHTALYWYRQSLGQGPEFLIYFQGTGAADDSGLPNDRFFAVRPEGSVSTLKIQRTERGDSAVYLCASSLGVAGHTDTQYFGPGTRLTVL.

The chain employs TRBV7-8 and TRBJ2-5, with D possibly TRBD1 on 5 matching bases. CDR3 length equals 13 residues. The V gene's germline CDR1 is SGHVS and CDR2 FQNEAQ. Trimming took 1 base from V and 2 from J, leaving 5 bases between them. CDR3 bases: TGTGCCAGCAGCTTAGGACAGCAAGAGACCCAGTACTTC. Its translation: CASSLGQQETQYF.